The 20 T cell receptor beta chains listed next were all sequenced from one sample in a study of cytomegalovirus exposure and HLA in healthy donors. Researchers ran the PCR with 60 Vbeta and 13 Jbeta primers. TCRdb keeps only in-frame clones here, not all; method: immunoSEQ multiplex PCR. The table lists about 130,000 clones, 76% of them singletons. Sequences were obtained from PBMCs. All receptors come from a man over 45 in good health and CMV-seronegative.

The chain couples TRBV5-6 to TRBJ2-3; TRBD1 matches at 8 bases. V was pared by 1 base and J by 1 base, with 2 bases of the junction left unmatched. The CDR3 covers 15 residues. Germline V gene lookup returns CDR1 SGHDT and CDR2 YYEEEE. CDR3: CASSLLGQGTDTQYF. CDR3 nucleotides: TGTGCCAGCAGCTTGCTGGGACAGGGCACAGATACGCAGTATTTT. The full variable domain, in which reference TRBV5-6 and TRBJ2-3 provide the parts outside the CDR3, is DAGVTQSPTHLIKTRGQQVTLRCSPKSGHDTVSWYQQALGQGPQFIFQYYEEEERQRGNFPDRFSGHQFPNYSSELNVNALLLGDSALYLCASSLLGQGTDTQYFGPGTRLTVL.

The chain has TRBV19 and TRBJ2-1; 8 nucleotides agree with TRBD2. Germline V CDR1 and CDR2: LNHDA, SQIVND (reference sequence). The CDR3 is 16 residues long. Germline trimming cut 7 bases from V and 2 bases from J; bases unmatched to any gene: 10. For the CDR3, the DNA is TGTGCCAGTAACGTAGCGGGGCTGTCGACCTACAATGAGCAGTTCTTC. This gives the protein CASNVAGLSTYNEQFF.

V is TRBV19 and J is TRBJ2-7; tentatively, D is TRBD2 (6 bases). This CDR3 region has 14 residues. Germline V gene lookup returns CDR1 LNHDA and CDR2 SQIVND (reference sequence). V lost 2 bases to trimming and J lost 0 bases, with 8 bases between them. The CDR3 coding sequence is TGTGCCAGTAGTATATCCGGGAGCTCCTACGAGCAGTACTTC. It is translated as CASSISGSSYEQYF.

The J gene is TRBJ1-3, the V gene TRBV7-2, with 9 bases aligning to TRBD1. With V trimmed by 5 bases and J by 4 bases, 6 bases remained unmatched. This CDR3 comprises 15 residues. Germline CDR1 and CDR2: SGHTA and FQGNSA. The CDR3 loop is CASSLIQGAGNTIYF. In DNA, the CDR3 is TGTGCCAGCAGCCTAATACAGGGGGCCGGAAACACCATATATTTT. The whole variable domain, filled in from reference TRBV7-2 and TRBJ1-3, reads GAGVSQSPSNKVTEKGKDVELRCDPISGHTALYWYRQSLGQGLEFLIYFQGNSAPDKSGLPSDRFSAERTGGSVSTLTIQRTQQEDSAVYLCASSLIQGAGNTIYFGEGSWLTVV.

The CDR3 DNA reads TGTGCCAGCAGCCTGGGAGTGGGGGATACGCAGTATTTT. Its translation: CASSLGVGDTQYF. The chain has TRBV6-6 and TRBJ2-3; tentatively, D is TRBD2 (5 bases). The V end lost 6 bases, the J end lost 6 bases, and 13 bases lay between the germline ends. This CDR3 spans 13 amino acids. The germline V gene has CDR1 MNHNY and CDR2 SVGAGI (reference sequence).

The V gene is TRBV5-1, the J gene TRBJ2-7; 7 nucleotides match TRBD1. The V segment lost 0 bases and the J segment 4 bases; nucleotides outside the gene matches: 1. The CDR3 contains 13 residues. The germline V gene encodes CDR1 SGHRS and CDR2 YFSETQ. The CDR3 DNA is TGCGCCAGCAGCTTGGACAGGGGATACGAGCAGTACGTC. Encoded protein: CASSLDRGYEQYV.

This sequence joins TRBV7-3 and TRBJ2-3; 9 positions match TRBD2. Germline V gives CDR1 SGHTA, CDR2 FQGTGA. The CDR3 is made up of 15 amino acids. V shed 2 bases and J 2 bases; nucleotides not matched to a gene: 2. CDR3 region: CASSLSSGDTDTQYF. The CDR3 DNA follows: TGTGCCAGCAGCTTATCTAGCGGGGACACAGATACGCAGTATTTT.

The V and J genes are TRBV2 and TRBJ1-2; tentative D call: TRBD1 (6 bases). V gave up 4 bases and J gave up 4 bases, with 16 bases separating them. The germline V gene encodes CDR1 SNHLY and CDR2 FYNNEI. The CDR3 is 15 residues long. CDR3 DNA sequence: TGTGCCAGCAGTGTGCTTGGGGGCGCCGGCTATGGCTACACCTTC. Amino acid sequence: CASSVLGGAGYGYTF.

This clone showed up just a few times. The chain employs TRBV5-1 and TRBJ1-3; TRBD1 aligns across 7 bases. The germline V gene encodes CDR1 SGHRS and CDR2 YFSETQ. This CDR3 has 14 amino acids. The trim removed 3 bases at V and 2 bases at J, leaving 2 bases unmatched. CDR3 coding DNA: TGCGCCAGCAGCTGGGACAGTCCTGGAAACACCATATATTTT. It translates to CASSWDSPGNTIYF.

The sample holds a few counts of this clone. The chain employs TRBV15 and TRBJ1-5; D is possibly TRBD1 (5 bases). The CDR3 extends over 14 amino acids. Trimming took off 0 bases at V and 7 bases at J, with 10 bases between the two ends. Germline CDR1 is LNHNV and CDR2 is YYDKDF (reference sequence). The CDR3 spells CATSREGGEQPQHF. Here the CDR3 DNA reads TGTGCCACCAGCAGAGAGGGGGGAGAACAGCCCCAGCATTTT. Variable domain in full (rest from reference TRBV15 and TRBJ1-5): DAMVIQNPRYQVTQFGKPVTLSCSQTLNHNVMYWYQQKSSQAPKLLFHYYDKDFNNEADTPDNFQSRRPNTSFCFLDIRSPGLGDTAMYLCATSREGGEQPQHFGDGTRLSIL.

This clone was recorded a few times. The J gene is TRBJ1-1, the V gene TRBV5-1; D possibly corresponds to TRBD1 (5 bases). The CDR3 is 14 residues long. Germline CDR1 and CDR2: SGHRS and YFSETQ. The V gene lost 1 base and the J gene lost 0 bases, with 7 bases spanning the gap. The CDR3 here is CASSLTGMNTEAFF. The CDR3 DNA follows: TGCGCCAGCAGCTTGACAGGAATGAACACTGAAGCTTTCTTT.

The DNA for the CDR3 is TGCGCCAGCAGCTTGGATGCTAGCGGGGGCCTTGAGCAGTACGTC. The encoded protein is CASSLDASGGLEQYV. V is TRBV5-1 and J is TRBJ2-7; 10 nucleotides match TRBD2. V gave up 0 bases and J gave up 7 bases; unmatched junction bases: 7. Germline V gene data show CDR1 as SGHRS and CDR2 as YFSETQ. CDR3 size: 15 residues.

The rearrangement joins TRBV5-1 to TRBJ1-2; D might be TRBD1 (5 bases). The ends were cut back, 4 bases at V and 4 bases at J, with 14 bases in the middle. CDR1 and CDR2 from the germline V gene are SGHRS and YFSETQ. CDR3 length equals 14 residues. CDR3 amino acids: CASSQVQGTYGYTF. The CDR3 DNA reads as TGCGCCAGCAGCCAAGTGCAGGGCACCTATGGCTACACCTTC.

This clone showed up just once. CDR3 in amino acids: CASSFRTANYGYTF. The CDR3, as DNA: TGTGCCAGCAGCTTTCGGACAGCTAACTATGGCTACACCTTC. The chain carries TRBV7-2 and TRBJ1-2, with TRBD1 as a possible D gene (6 bases). V lost 3 bases and J lost 0, with 8 bases in between. CDR1 is SGHTA and CDR2 is FQGNSA in the germline V gene. The CDR3 is 14 amino acids.

This clone appeared a few times. This chain joins TRBV28 and TRBJ2-3; 8 positions agree with TRBD2. Germline V gives CDR1 MDHEN, CDR2 SYDVKM. The CDR3 contains 16 residues. After removal of 4 bases from V and 6 bases from J, the junction contained 12 bases not matched to a gene. The CDR3 coding sequence is TGTGCCAGCAGTTGGGGGGGCGGGGGGCCCGGTGATACGCAGTATTTT. Translating gives CASSWGGGGPGDTQYF.

This clone was recorded a few times. The rearrangement links TRBV5-4 to TRBJ2-5, with 12 bases matching TRBD2. V dropped 0 bases and J dropped 4; count of bases not matched to a gene: 7. Germline-derived CDR1 and CDR2 are SGHNT and YYREEE (reference sequence). CDR3 length equals 17 residues. CDR3 DNA sequence: TGTGCCAGCAGCTTGGGGCTAGCGGGGGGGCGGGCAGAGACCCAGTACTTC. Protein: CASSLGLAGGRAETQYF.

This clone was found a few times. The rearrangement joins TRBV5-1 to TRBJ1-2; TRBD1 matches at 8 bases. CDR1 and CDR2 (germline): SGHRS, YFSETQ. The CDR3 has 15 amino acids. Trimming removed 3 bases from V and 0 bases from J; junction bases left unmatched: 4. This CDR3 is CASSSRTGSNYGYTF. In nucleotides, the CDR3 is TGCGCCAGCAGCTCAAGGACAGGGTCTAACTATGGCTACACCTTC.

The V gene is TRBV4-2, the J gene TRBJ1-1; a possible D gene is TRBD1 (6 bases). This CDR3 is built from 15 residues. Germline CDR1 and CDR2: LGHNA and YNFKEQ. The V and J ends lost 0 bases and 1 base respectively, with 9 bases between them. CDR3 in amino acids: CASSQDTGWNTEAFF. In DNA, the CDR3 is TGTGCCAGCAGCCAAGATACAGGGTGGAACACTGAAGCTTTCTTT.

A single count supports this clone. The chain joins TRBV25-1 to TRBJ2-3; TRBD2 matches 10 bases. The CDR3 has 14 residues. Germline CDR1 MGHDK, CDR2 SYGVNS. V lost 4 bases, J lost 3 bases, and 1 base stayed unmatched. The DNA of the CDR3 is TGTGCCAGCAGTGCTAGCGGGGGAACAGATACGCAGTATTTT. Translation: CASSASGGTDTQYF.

The chain combines TRBV5-1 with TRBJ1-5, with 7 bases matching TRBD1. J lost 4 bases, V lost 4 bases, and 8 bases had no gene match. This CDR3 has 15 amino acids. Germline assignment: CDR1 SGHRS and CDR2 YFSETQ. CDR3 sequence reads: CASSPTGTDNQPQHF. CDR3 in DNA: TGCGCCAGCAGCCCCACCGGGACAGATAATCAGCCCCAGCATTTT.